The 5 T cell receptor beta chains presented below share a single source sample, sequenced in a study of CD8 T cells in Susac syndrome. With random hexamers, roughly 0.5 to 1 ug RNA was reverse transcribed. TCRdb independently ran MiXCR on the immunoSEQ multiplex PCR reads; one entry per CDR3 protein. There are 170,000 or so distinct CDR3 sequences in the sample; around 95% occur only once, and about 0.12% lies in the top ten. Sequenced: CD4+ T cells from PBMCs. The receptors originated from a human donor with Susac syndrome.

CDR3: CASSEYRTRRGETQYF. The CDR3 DNA reads TGTGCCAGCAGCGAATATCGGACTAGAAGAGGAGAGACCCAGTACTTC. The chain carries TRBV7-2 and TRBJ2-5, with 7 positions matching TRBD2. Losses at the gene ends were 5 bases for V and 4 bases for J; bases not matched to a gene: 13. The germline V gene has CDR1 SGHTA and CDR2 FQGNSA. The CDR3 runs to 16 residues.

This chain uses TRBV14 with TRBJ2-1; 8 bases align to TRBD2. Germline loops: CDR1 SGHDN, CDR2 FVKESK. The junction had 7 bases not matched to a gene; V was cut back by 0 bases and J by 0 bases. This CDR3 has 18 amino acids. The DNA of the CDR3 is TGTGCCAGCAGCCAAGATATTAGCGGGGTCTCCTCCTACAATGAGCAGTTCTTC. Its translation: CASSQDISGVSSYNEQFF.

This chain connects TRBV7-9 to TRBJ2-6; tentative D call: TRBD2 (6 bases). Germline lookup yields CDR1 SEHNR and CDR2 FQNEAQ (reference sequence). V lost 3 bases, J lost 1 base, and 10 bases lay in between. The CDR3 is made up of 16 amino acids. The CDR3 loop reads CASSFGGVSGANVLTF. CDR3 bases: TGTGCCAGCAGCTTCGGCGGGGTTTCTGGGGCCAACGTCCTGACTTTC.

The CDR3 DNA sequence: TGTGCCAGCTACTCCGGGACTTCACAAGAGACCCAGTACTTC. Residues: CASYSGTSQETQYF. J is TRBJ2-5 and V is TRBV28; D is possibly TRBD2 (6 bases). Germline assignment: CDR1 MDHEN and CDR2 SYDVKM. Trimming left V 8 bases short and J 2 bases short, with 15 bases between. This CDR3 contains 14 residues.

The genes are TRBV4-2 and TRBJ2-7; tentatively, D is TRBD1 or TRBD2 (5 bases each). The CDR3 has 15 residues. Germline-derived CDR1 and CDR2 are LGHNA and YNFKEQ. The V and J ends lost 0 bases and 2 bases respectively, with 11 bases between them. DNA of the CDR3: TGTGCCAGCAGCCAAGAATGGCAGGGACCCTACGAGCAGTACTTC. Translating it yields CASSQEWQGPYEQYF.